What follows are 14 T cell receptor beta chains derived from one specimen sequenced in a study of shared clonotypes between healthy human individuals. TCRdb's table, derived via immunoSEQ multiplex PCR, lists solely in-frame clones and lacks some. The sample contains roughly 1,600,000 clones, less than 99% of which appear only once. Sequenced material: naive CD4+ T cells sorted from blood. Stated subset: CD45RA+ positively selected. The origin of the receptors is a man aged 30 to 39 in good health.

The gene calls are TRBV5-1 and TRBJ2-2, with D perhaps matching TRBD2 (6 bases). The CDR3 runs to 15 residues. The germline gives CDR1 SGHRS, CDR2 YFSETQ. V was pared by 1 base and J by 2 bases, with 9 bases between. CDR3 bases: TGCGCCAGCAGCTTGATGGCGGGAAACACCGGGGAGCTGTTTTTT. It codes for CASSLMAGNTGELFF.

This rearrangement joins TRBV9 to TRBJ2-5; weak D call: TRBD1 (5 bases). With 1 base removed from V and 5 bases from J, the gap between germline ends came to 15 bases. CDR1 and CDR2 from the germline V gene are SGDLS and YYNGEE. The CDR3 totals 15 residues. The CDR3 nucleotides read TGTGCCAGCAGCGTAAATGCAGGGCTGCCGGAGACCCAGTACTTC. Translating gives CASSVNAGLPETQYF.

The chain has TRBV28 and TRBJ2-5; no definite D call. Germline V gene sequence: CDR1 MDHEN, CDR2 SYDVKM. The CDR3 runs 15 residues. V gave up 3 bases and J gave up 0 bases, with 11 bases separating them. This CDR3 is CASSFLAGYQETQYF. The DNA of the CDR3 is TGTGCCAGCAGTTTCCTGGCCGGGTACCAAGAGACCCAGTACTTC.

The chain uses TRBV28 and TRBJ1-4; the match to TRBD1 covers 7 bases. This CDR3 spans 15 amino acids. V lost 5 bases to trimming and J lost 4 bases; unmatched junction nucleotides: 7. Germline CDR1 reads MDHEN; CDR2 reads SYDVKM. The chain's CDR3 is CASSLWDSYNEKLFF. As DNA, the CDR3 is TGTGCCAGCAGTCTCTGGGACAGCTATAATGAAAAACTGTTTTTT.

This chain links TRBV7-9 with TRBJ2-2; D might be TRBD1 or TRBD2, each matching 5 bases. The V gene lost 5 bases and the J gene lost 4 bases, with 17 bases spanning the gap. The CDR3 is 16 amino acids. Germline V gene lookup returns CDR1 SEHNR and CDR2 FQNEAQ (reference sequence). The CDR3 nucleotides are TGTGCCAGCAGCCCCGAGGGGAGTAGGACCACCGGGGAGCTGTTTTTT. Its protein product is CASSPEGSRTTGELFF.

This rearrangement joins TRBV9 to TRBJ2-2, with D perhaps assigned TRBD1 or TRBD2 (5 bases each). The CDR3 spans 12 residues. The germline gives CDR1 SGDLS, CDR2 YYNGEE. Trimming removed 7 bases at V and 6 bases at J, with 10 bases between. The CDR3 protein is CASAVGPGELFF. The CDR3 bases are TGTGCCAGCGCCGTGGGACCCGGGGAGCTGTTTTTT.

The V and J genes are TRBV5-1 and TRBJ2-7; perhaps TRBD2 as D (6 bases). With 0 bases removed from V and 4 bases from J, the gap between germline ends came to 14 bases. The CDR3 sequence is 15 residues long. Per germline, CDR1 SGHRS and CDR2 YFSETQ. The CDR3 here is CASSLAGTAGYEQYF. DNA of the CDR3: TGCGCCAGCAGCTTGGCCGGGACTGCTGGTTACGAGCAGTACTTC.

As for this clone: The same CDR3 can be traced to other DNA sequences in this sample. The CDR3 bases are TGTGCCAGCAGCTTAGGTCCCAATCAGCCCCAGCATTTT. It yields the protein CASSLGPNQPQHF. This rearrangement joins TRBV7-3 to TRBJ1-5; D is unclear. Deletions cut 2 bases from V and 3 bases from J, with 5 bases between. Germline lookup yields CDR1 SGHTA and CDR2 FQGTGA. There are 13 residues in the CDR3.

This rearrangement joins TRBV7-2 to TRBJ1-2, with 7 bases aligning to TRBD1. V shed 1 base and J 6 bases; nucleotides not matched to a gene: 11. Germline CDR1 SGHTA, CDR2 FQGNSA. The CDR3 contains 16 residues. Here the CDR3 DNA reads TGTGCCAGCAGCTTAGTCGCAGGGGGGGCCTCGGATGGCTACACCTTC. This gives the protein CASSLVAGGASDGYTF.

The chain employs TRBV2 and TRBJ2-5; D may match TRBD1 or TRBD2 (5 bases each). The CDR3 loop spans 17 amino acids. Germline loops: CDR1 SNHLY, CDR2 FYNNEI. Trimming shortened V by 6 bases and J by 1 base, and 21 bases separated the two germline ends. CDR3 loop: CASRPGGQRGSQETQYF. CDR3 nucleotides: TGTGCCAGCAGACCGGGCGGGCAAAGGGGATCCCAAGAGACCCAGTACTTC.

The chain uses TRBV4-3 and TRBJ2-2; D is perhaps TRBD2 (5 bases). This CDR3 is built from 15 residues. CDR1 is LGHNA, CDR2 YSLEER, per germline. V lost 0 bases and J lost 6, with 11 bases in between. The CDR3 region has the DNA TGCGCCAGCAGCCAAGAGCCGGGGTCCGCCGGGGAGCTGTTTTTT. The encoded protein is CASSQEPGSAGELFF.

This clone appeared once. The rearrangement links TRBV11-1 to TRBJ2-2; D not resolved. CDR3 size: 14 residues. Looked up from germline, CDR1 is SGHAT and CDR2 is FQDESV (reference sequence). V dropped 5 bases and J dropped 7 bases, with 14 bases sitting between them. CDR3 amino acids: CASSTAARVGELFF. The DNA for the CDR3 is TGTGCCAGCAGCACCGCCGCTAGAGTCGGGGAGCTGTTTTTT.

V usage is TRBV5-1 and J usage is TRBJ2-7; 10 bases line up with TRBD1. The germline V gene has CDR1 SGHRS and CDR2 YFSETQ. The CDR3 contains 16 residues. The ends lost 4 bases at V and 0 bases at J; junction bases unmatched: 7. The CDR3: CASSPWTGGDSYEQYF. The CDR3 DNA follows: TGCGCCAGCAGCCCATGGACAGGGGGGGACTCCTACGAGCAGTACTTC.

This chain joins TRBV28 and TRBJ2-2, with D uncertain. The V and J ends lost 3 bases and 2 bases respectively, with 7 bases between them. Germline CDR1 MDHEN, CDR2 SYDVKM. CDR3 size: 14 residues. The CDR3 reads CASSFRLNTGELFF. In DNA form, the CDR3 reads TGTGCCAGCAGTTTTCGGCTTAACACCGGGGAGCTGTTTTTT.